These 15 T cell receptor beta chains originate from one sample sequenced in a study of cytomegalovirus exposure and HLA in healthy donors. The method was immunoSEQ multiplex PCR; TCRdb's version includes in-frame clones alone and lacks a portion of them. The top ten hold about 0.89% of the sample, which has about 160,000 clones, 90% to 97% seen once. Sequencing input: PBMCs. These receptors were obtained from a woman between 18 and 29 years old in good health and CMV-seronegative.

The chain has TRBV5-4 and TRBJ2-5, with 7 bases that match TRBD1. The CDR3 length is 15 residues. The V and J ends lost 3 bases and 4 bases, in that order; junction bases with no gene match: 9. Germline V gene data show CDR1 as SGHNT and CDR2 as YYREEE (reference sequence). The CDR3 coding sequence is TGTGCCAGCAGCTCGGGACAGCTACAGGCAGAGACCCAGTACTTC. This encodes CASSSGQLQAETQYF.

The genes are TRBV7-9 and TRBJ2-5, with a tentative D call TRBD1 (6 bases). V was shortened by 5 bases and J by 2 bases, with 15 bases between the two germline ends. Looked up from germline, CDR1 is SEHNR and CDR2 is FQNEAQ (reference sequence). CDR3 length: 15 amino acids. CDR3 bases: TGTGCCAGCAGCGTAGGTACAGGGTTACAAGAGACCCAGTACTTC. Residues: CASSVGTGLQETQYF.

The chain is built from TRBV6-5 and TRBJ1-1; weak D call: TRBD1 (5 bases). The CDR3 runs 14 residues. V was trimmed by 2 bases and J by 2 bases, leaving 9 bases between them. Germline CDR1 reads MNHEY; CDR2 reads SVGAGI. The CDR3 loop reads CASSYRGTNTEAFF. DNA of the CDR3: TGTGCCAGCAGTTACCGGGGGACTAACACTGAAGCTTTCTTT.

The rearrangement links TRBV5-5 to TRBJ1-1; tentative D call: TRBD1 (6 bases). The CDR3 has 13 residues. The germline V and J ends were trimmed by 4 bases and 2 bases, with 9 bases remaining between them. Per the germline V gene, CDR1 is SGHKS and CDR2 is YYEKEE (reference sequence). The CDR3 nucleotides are TGTGCCAGCAGCATGGACAGTAACACTGAAGCTTTCTTT. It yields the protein CASSMDSNTEAFF. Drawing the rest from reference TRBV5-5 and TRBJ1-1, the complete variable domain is DAGVTQSPTHLIKTRGQQVTLRCSPISGHKSVSWYQQVLGQGPQFIFQYYEKEERGRGNFPDRFSARQFPNYSSELNVNALLLGDSALYLCASSMDSNTEAFFGQGTRLTVV.

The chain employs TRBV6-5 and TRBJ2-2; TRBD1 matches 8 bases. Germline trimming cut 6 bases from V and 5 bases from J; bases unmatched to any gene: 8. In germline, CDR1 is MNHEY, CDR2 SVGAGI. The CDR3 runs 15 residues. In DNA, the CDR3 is TGTGCCAGCAGGACCGACAGGGGAGGTACCGGGGAGCTGTTTTTT. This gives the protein CASRTDRGGTGELFF.

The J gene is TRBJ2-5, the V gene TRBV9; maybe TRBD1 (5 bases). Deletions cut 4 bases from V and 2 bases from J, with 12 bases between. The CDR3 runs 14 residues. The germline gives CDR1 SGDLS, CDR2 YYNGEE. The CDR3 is CASSPPGIQETQYF. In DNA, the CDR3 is TGTGCCAGCAGCCCTCCAGGGATTCAAGAGACCCAGTACTTC. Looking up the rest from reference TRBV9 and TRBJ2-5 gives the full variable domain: DSGVTQTPKHLITATGQRVTLRCSPRSGDLSVYWYQQSLDQGLQFLIQYYNGEERAKGNILERFSAQQFPDLHSELNLSSLELGDSALYFCASSPPGIQETQYFGPGTRLLVL.

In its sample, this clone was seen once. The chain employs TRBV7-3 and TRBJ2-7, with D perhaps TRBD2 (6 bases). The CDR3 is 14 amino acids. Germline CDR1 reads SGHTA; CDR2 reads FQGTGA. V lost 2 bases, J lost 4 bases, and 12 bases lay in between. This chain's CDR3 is CASSLGGPGYEQYF. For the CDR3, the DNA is TGTGCCAGCAGCTTAGGAGGGCCGGGGTACGAGCAGTACTTC.

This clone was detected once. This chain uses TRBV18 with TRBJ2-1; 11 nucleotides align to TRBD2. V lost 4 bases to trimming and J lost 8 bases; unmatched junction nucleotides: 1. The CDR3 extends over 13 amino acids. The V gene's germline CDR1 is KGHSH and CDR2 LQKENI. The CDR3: CASSLGLADEQFF. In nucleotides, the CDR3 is TGTGCCAGCTCACTGGGACTAGCGGATGAGCAGTTCTTC.

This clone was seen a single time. DNA of the CDR3: TGTGCCAGCAGTTACCAATACAGGGGCAAAAAAGGGGATACGCAGTATTTT. It codes for CASSYQYRGKKGDTQYF. This sequence joins TRBV2 and TRBJ2-3; 7 positions agree with TRBD1. CDR1 is SNHLY, CDR2 FYNNEI, per germline. The CDR3 runs 17 residues. Trimming took 5 bases from V and 6 from J; bases not matched to a gene: 17.

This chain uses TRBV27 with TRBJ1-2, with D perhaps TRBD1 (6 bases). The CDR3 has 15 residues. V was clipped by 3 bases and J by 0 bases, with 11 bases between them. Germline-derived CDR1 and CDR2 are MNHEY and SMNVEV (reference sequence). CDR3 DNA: TGTGCCAGCAGTTTTGCGGGGGCCTCTAACTATGGCTACACCTTC. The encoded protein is CASSFAGASNYGYTF.

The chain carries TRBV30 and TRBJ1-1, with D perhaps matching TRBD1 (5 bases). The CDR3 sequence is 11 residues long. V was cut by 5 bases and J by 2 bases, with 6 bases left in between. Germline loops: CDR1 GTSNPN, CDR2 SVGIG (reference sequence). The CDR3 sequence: CAWDSNTEAFF. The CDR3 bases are TGTGCCTGGGACAGCAACACTGAAGCTTTCTTT.

The CDR3: CASSRPLGTGRPGAGELFF. CDR3 DNA: TGTGCCAGTAGTAGGCCCCTCGGGACAGGGCGTCCCGGGGCCGGGGAGCTGTTTTTT. The chain combines TRBV19 with TRBJ2-2; 9 positions agree with TRBD1. The V gene end was trimmed by 4 bases and the J gene end by 6 bases; junction bases not matched to a gene: 18. This CDR3 is 19 amino acids long. From germline, CDR1 is LNHDA and CDR2 SQIVND (reference sequence).

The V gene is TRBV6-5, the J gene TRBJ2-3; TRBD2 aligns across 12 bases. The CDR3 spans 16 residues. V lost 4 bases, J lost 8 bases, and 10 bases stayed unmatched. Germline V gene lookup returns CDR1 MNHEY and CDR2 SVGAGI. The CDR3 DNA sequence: TGTGCCAGCAGTTCCCGCGGACTAGCGGGATTACCTACGCAGTATTTT. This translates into CASSSRGLAGLPTQYF.

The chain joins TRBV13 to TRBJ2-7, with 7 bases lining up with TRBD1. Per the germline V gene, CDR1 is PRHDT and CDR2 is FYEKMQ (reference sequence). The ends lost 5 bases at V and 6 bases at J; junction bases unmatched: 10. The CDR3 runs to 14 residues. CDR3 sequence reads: CASSQERQGTEQYF. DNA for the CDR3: TGTGCCAGCAGCCAAGAAAGACAGGGAACCGAGCAGTACTTC.

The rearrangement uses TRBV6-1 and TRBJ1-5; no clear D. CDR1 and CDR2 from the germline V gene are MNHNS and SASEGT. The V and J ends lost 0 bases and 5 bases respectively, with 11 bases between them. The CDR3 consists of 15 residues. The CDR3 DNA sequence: TGTGCCAGCAGTGAAGCTGGAGGATGGGATCAGCCCCAGCATTTT. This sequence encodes CASSEAGGWDQPQHF.